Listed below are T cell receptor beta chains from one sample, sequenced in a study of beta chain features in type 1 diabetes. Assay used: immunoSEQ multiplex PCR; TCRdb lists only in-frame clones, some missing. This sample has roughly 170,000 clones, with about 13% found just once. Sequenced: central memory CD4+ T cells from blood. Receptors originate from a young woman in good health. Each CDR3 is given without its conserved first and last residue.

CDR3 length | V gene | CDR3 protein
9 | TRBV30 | AWQGLYEQY
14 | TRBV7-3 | ASSPLRRGEGDTQY
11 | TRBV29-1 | SVERDRNTEAF
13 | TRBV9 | ASSVYSGSPDTQY
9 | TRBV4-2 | ASSQQGLAF
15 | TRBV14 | ASSQHTGLAAYNEQF
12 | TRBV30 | AWSQAGGANVLT
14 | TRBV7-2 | ASISLRGLVMDTQY
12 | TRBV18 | ASSPTDRAHGYT
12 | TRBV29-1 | SVGVPRGPYEQY
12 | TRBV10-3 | ATDPTARSYEQY
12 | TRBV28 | ASSSLAGGNEQF
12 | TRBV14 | ASSQAGGYDEQF
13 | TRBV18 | ASSLIDRGTAEAF
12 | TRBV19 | ATRRGSGYNEQF
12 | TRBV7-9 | ASSLLGSSYEQY
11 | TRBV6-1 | ASSKREGYEQY
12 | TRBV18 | ASSQIQVNTEAF
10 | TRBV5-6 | ASSRSRNEQF
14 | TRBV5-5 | ASSKQGMGFTDTQY
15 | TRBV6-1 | ASSERGSAEDSYEQY
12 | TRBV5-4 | ASTPGGAQSEQF
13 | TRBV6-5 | ASSPDRGSSYEQY
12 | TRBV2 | ASRKTGVLETQY
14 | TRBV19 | ASSITTQGGRNIQY
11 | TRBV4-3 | ASSPQENQPQH
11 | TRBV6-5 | ASGREIRETQY
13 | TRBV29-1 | SVGTSGRVTDTQY
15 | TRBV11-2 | ASSLLAGPSSYNEQF
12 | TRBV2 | ASSPGGGAETQY
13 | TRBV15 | ATSPQVGNTGELF
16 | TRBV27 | ASSWTSGRAGDTGELF
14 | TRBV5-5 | ASSLFGTGGYNEQF
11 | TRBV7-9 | ASSLRSGETQY
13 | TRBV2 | ASSGTLGSSYEQY
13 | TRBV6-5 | ASSPVSGVRDTQY
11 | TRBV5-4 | ASSLDGINIQY
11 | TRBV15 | ATSRDGNQPQH
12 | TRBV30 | AWSVGGDNEKLF
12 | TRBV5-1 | ASSQQGLNTEAF
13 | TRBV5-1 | ASSLGGGRDQPQH
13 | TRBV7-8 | ASSFSGSPYNEQF
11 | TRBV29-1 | SGGTSGYNEQF
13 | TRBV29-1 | SVGPLAGGPNEQF
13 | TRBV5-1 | ASSLSRDLSYEQY
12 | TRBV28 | ASTSGQGVGEAF
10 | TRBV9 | ASSVEGGEQF
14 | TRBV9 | ASSVAAGANTGELF
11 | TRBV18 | ASRPGLADEQY
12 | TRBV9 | ASSPQVALDEQY
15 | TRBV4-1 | ASSQGPRLAGSYEQY
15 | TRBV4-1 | ASSQRWEGAGANVLT
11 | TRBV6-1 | ASRDRDGGTQY